This T cell receptor (beta chain) was recorded in a study of Graves' ophthalmopathy and Graves' hyperthyroidism. The diagnosis was founded upon clinical symptoms, serum thyroxine, TRAb, thyroid ultrasound and orbital computed tomography. This clonotype appeared many times. The germline CDR1 and CDR2 sequences are SGHRS and YFSETQ. This CDR3 is 17 amino acids long. Deletions cut 0 bases from V and 0 bases from J, with 12 bases between. Amplification of TCR beta CDR3 regions used RNA transcripts. First-round RT-PCR employed HTBI primers, with a second-round multiplex PCR after it. MiXCR, applied by TCRdb to the multiplex PCR reads, yields one record per CDR3 protein. This table holds 200,000 to 250,000 distinct CDR3 sequences, under 30% found once.

Sequenced: peripheral blood. The chain employs TRBV5-1 and TRBJ2-2; D could derive from TRBD1 or TRBD2 (6 bases each). This clonotype was sampled from a man in his fifties with Graves' ophthalmopathy. The CDR3 is CASSLVRGPTNTGELFF. The CDR3 region has the DNA TGCGCCAGCAGCTTGGTACGGGGGCCAACGAACACCGGGGAGCTGTTTTTT.